These T cell receptor beta chains were read from a single sample in a study of regulatory T cells in long-lasting Graves disease. TCRdb fed the multiplex PCR reads into MiXCR, producing one record per CDR3 protein. Counted here are about 340,000 distinct CDR3 sequences, about 19% occurring once; the ten biggest clones make up 29%. The starting material was peripheral blood mononuclear cells (PBMCs), obtained when the disease was refractory, from a patient treated with antithyroid drugs. These receptors were collected from a female donor with Graves disease. Both conserved end residues are part of each CDR3. The D gene is left open where the match is weak. The listing skips clone size in some rows; elsewhere it reads once, few, many or a size class.

CDR3	DNA	D	V	J	size
CASSPTLDRARGYTF	TGTGCCAGCAGCCCCACCCTAGACAGGGCACGGGGCTACACCTTC	TRBD1	TRBV9	TRBJ1-2	few
CASSPQSGLNTEAFF	TGTGCCAGCTCACCCCAGTCAGGGCTGAACACTGAAGCTTTCTTT	-	TRBV18	TRBJ1-1	few
CSAYPTGRGRGGNQPQHF	TGCAGTGCTTATCCTACAGGTAGAGGCAGGGGCGGCAATCAGCCCCAGCATTTT	-	TRBV20-1	TRBJ1-5	-
CSVAGPDYEQYF	TGCAGCGTTGCGGGCCCCGACTACGAGCAGTACTTC	-	TRBV29-1	TRBJ2-7	many
CSAQKSDSQQFF	TGCAGTGCTCAGAAGTCCGACAGCCAGCAGTTCTTC	-	TRBV20-1	TRBJ2-1	-
CAWNRQTVSSGSPYEQYF	TGTGCCTGGAACAGACAGACCGTATCTAGCGGTAGTCCCTACGAGCAGTACTTC	TRBD2	TRBV30	TRBJ2-7	few
CASSFKNEKLFF	TGTGCCAGCAGTTTCAAGAATGAAAAACTGTTTTTT	-	TRBV6-5	TRBJ1-4	-
CASSRRTGQETQYF	TGTGCCAGCTCACGCAGGACAGGTCAAGAGACCCAGTACTTC	TRBD1	TRBV18	TRBJ2-5	many
CASSRETGNEKLFF	TGTGCCAGCAGTCGAGAGACCGGTAATGAAAAACTGTTTTTT	-	TRBV9	TRBJ1-4	-
CASSTGYEQYF	TGTGCCAGCAGTACGGGTTACGAGCAGTACTTC	-	TRBV12-3/TRBV12-4	TRBJ2-7	many
CASSLQVLAATGELFF	TGTGCCAGCAGCTTACAAGTACTAGCGGCCACCGGGGAGCTGTTTTTT	TRBD2	TRBV7-6	TRBJ2-2	-
CASSFQRATKETQYF	TGTGCCAGCAGCTTCCAGAGGGCAACCAAAGAGACCCAGTACTTC	-	TRBV7-9	TRBJ2-5	few
CASRISVYEQYF	TGTGCCAGCAGGATCAGCGTCTACGAGCAGTACTTC	-	TRBV2	TRBJ2-7	many
CASSLASTDFLDIQYF	TGTGCCAGCAGCTTAGCTTCAACGGACTTTTTAGACATTCAGTACTTC	-	TRBV7-2	TRBJ2-4	many
CSARDPGRVAQKLFF	TGCAGTGCTAGGGACCCGGGACGCGTGGCTCAAAAACTGTTTTTT	-	TRBV20-1	TRBJ1-4	-
CASSIGAYNQPQHF	TGTGCCAGCAGCATCGGGGCGTACAATCAGCCCCAGCATTTT	-	TRBV11-2	TRBJ1-5	many
CSAAGRLAGSRSYNEQFF	TGCAGTGCTGCCGGGAGGCTAGCGGGTTCCAGGTCCTACAATGAGCAGTTCTTC	TRBD2	TRBV20-1	TRBJ2-1	-
CASRRELENTEAFF	TGTGCCAGCAGACGGGAGCTGGAGAACACTGAAGCTTTCTTT	-	TRBV7-8	TRBJ1-1	many
CSATVAGGGYNEQFF	TGCAGTGCTACCGTAGCGGGAGGGGGGTACAATGAGCAGTTCTTC	TRBD2	TRBV20-1	TRBJ2-1	few
CASSLFAGTDEAFF	TGTGCCAGCAGCTTATTCGCAGGGACGGATGAAGCTTTCTTT	-	TRBV7-3	TRBJ1-1	-
CSARNVGEVAAEAFF	TGCAGTGCTAGAAATGTGGGGGAAGTAGCGGCTGAAGCTTTCTTT	-	TRBV20-1	TRBJ1-1	many
CATPGLAGVAQETQYF	TGTGCCACCCCGGGACTAGCGGGGGTAGCCCAAGAGACCCAGTACTTC	TRBD2	TRBV6-1	TRBJ2-5	-
CASSVAPQQETQYF	TGTGCCAGCAGCGTAGCTCCCCAGCAAGAGACCCAGTACTTC	-	TRBV9	TRBJ2-5	few
CASTALRDTEAFF	TGTGCCAGCACAGCTCTGAGGGACACTGAAGCTTTCTTT	-	TRBV6-2/TRBV6-3	TRBJ1-1	-
CASSLRGGLDNEQFF	TGTGCCAGCAGTTTGAGAGGGGGCCTAGACAATGAGCAGTTCTTC	TRBD1	TRBV12-3/TRBV12-4	TRBJ2-1	many
CASSLLGRRNSPLHF	TGTGCCAGCAGCTTATTGGGGCGGCGAAATTCACCCCTCCACTTT	-	TRBV11-2	TRBJ1-6	many
CASRSTGSNQPQHF	TGTGCCAGCAGATCGACAGGGAGCAATCAGCCCCAGCATTTT	TRBD1	TRBV11-2	TRBJ1-5	many
CASSLEPSRRDTIYF	TGTGCCAGCAGCTTAGAACCGTCTCGGAGGGACACCATATATTTT	-	TRBV7-2	TRBJ1-3	-
CASSDQGNTIYF	TGTGCCAGCAGTGATCAGGGGAACACCATATATTTT	-	TRBV2	TRBJ1-3	many
CASSVVGDSPLHF	TGTGCCAGCAGCGTAGTAGGGGATTCACCCCTCCACTTT	-	TRBV9	TRBJ1-6	many
CASSLVSTAHTEAFF	TGTGCCAGCAGCTTAGTGAGTACAGCGCACACTGAAGCTTTCTTT	-	TRBV7-9	TRBJ1-1	-
CASTGGGYEQYF	TGTGCCAGCACCGGCGGGGGCTACGAGCAGTACTTC	TRBD2	TRBV11-2	TRBJ2-7	few
CASSPDRGLNYEQYF	TGTGCCAGCAGCCCAGACAGGGGGCTAAACTACGAGCAGTACTTC	TRBD1	TRBV14	TRBJ2-7	few
CASSLTGAGNTIYF	TGTGCCAGCAGCTTAACAGGGGCTGGAAACACCATATATTTT	-	TRBV7-3	TRBJ1-3	many
CSPAPGPFKSPNVAFQETQYF	TGCAGCCCAGCCCCTGGCCCCTTTAAGTCCCCCAACGTCGCCTTCCAAGAGACCCAGTACTTC	-	TRBV29-1	TRBJ2-5	few
CASSLTGGSGTEAFF	TGCGCCAGCAGCTTAACAGGGGGCTCGGGCACTGAAGCTTTCTTT	TRBD1	TRBV5-1	TRBJ1-1	few
CASSLGRDRESKNIQYF	TGTGCCAGCAGCTTGGGCCGGGACAGGGAATCCAAAAACATTCAGTACTTC	TRBD1	TRBV7-9	TRBJ2-4	few
CAISDPGLSLETQYF	TGTGCCATCAGTGACCCCGGGCTATCCCTAGAGACCCAGTACTTC	-	TRBV10-3	TRBJ2-5	-
CASSSAVRELFF	TGTGCCAGCAGCTCGGCGGTGCGGGAGCTGTTTTTT	-	TRBV9	TRBJ2-2	-
CASSPGQGVDTQYF	TGTGCCAGCAGCCCAGGACAGGGGGTAGATACGCAGTATTTT	TRBD1	TRBV3-1	TRBJ2-3	few
CASYEDLVTEAFF	TGTGCCAGCTACGAGGATTTGGTCACTGAAGCTTTCTTT	-	TRBV2	TRBJ1-1	many
CASRDRINEKLFF	TGTGCCAGCCGGGACAGAATTAATGAAAAACTGTTTTTT	TRBD1	TRBV2	TRBJ1-4	many
CSVSPGGSKETQYF	TGCAGCGTCTCGCCGGGGGGCAGTAAAGAGACCCAGTACTTC	-	TRBV29-1	TRBJ2-5	many
CASSIGYRQFF	TGTGCCAGTAGTATTGGATACCGGCAGTTCTTC	-	TRBV6-1	TRBJ2-1	-